This entry features one T cell receptor (beta chain) sequence. This clonotype occurred many times. Its antigen is currently not known. No base qualities exist here, and no much larger clone lies one base off it. For repertoire sequencing, the TCR beta CDR3 regions were amplified from RNA transcripts. The first round of RT-PCR was done with HTBI primers and the Qiagen OneStep RT-PCR kit, and was followed by a second round of multiplex PCR, then size selection and purification. Libraries were sequenced paired-end with 100 bp reads on an Illumina HiSeq2000. Per the authors' processing: SOAPnuke was used to process the reads, removing any read that contained adapters or uncalled bases, had a mean Phred below 15, or lacked an exact match to the constant primer or identifier. COPE v1.2.5 was used to merge the high-quality paired reads. Clonotypes were defined as unique nucleotide sequences and were aligned to IMGT TRB V, D and J references using MiTCR v1.1. Analysis was restricted to V-J combinations with a frequency above 0.0001, which covered about 99% of repertoires. A TCR clonal expansion and chaos score per V-J combination was defined as the ratio of F50 clonal expansion to chaos observed in the TCRdist matrix. Welch's t-statistics and random forest were used to reduce the features to roughly 14 V-J combinations, which were then used as input to a naive Bayes classifier. The similarity between thyroid and blood repertoires was quantified using the Morisita-Horn index. TCRdb applied fastp at Q25 and MiXCR to the public reads, then kept only in-frame beta chains. When rows share a CDR3 protein, they turn into one entry using the most common DNA and genes. In this record, the V and J calls reflect TCRdb's handling and not the investigators' own analysis. In this sample the table shows a few hundred thousand distinct CDR3 sequences, under 25% of which occur a single time. Of the sample, roughly 3% is held by the ten largest clones.

V loses 6 bases of germline sequence and J loses 3 bases, and the interval between the two ends is 14 bases. The CDR3 starts with the cysteine, ends with the phenylalanine, and has 14 residues. Only CDR3 DNA remains: 42 bases, in frame from the first base. This record belongs to a study of Graves' ophthalmopathy and Graves' hyperthyroidism (dated by TCRdb to the late 2010s). At the level of the whole study: Peripheral blood was collected before any treatment was given, at the time of initial diagnosis. An independent validation cohort comprised 18 to 20 hyperthyroidism patients and some 16 patients who later progressed from hyperthyroidism to ophthalmopathy. T-cell repertoires of thyroid tissue and blood were compared in 5 or 6 hyperthyroidism patients. A discovery set of 90 to 100 patients (more than 40 ophthalmopathy, 55 to 60 stable hyperthyroidism) was enrolled to explore V-J signatures distinguishing ophthalmopathy from hyperthyroidism. TCR beta repertoire signatures were used to distinguish Graves' ophthalmopathy from Graves' hyperthyroidism and to predict progression to ophthalmopathy. The 90 or so discovery patients were randomly split 7:3 into training and test sets. Following sample collection, hyperthyroidism patients were given methimazole at a starting dose of 30 mg daily, and ophthalmopathy patients were given high-dose intravenous methylprednisolone. In total, 135 blood samples were TCR-sequenced: approximately 40 ophthalmopathy, about 75 hyperthyroidism and approximately 17 hyperthyroidism-to-ophthalmopathy patients. Overall study outcomes, separate from this receptor: Most expanded thyroid clonotypes with frequency above 0.001 were also detected in blood, suggesting blood repertoires may reflect the thyroid immune response. No statistical method was used to set the sample size in advance, and the investigators knew which group each participant was assigned to. In validation, the model predicted ophthalmopathy progression with about 70% sensitivity and around 72% specificity; fewer than 15 predicted patients were CT-confirmed with GO in a median of approximately six months. In cross-validation, the 13-signature model distinguished ophthalmopathy from stable hyperthyroidism with nearly 90% sensitivity and around 82% specificity, and in the test set the corresponding values were about 80% and 75%.

Hyperthyroidism was defined as stable when no progression to ophthalmopathy occurred within 18 months of follow-up. Hyperthyroidism patients were newly diagnosed, with disease duration under 2 months, and aged 18 to 65 years. Anyone with other autoimmune diseases, uncontrolled infections, pregnancy or lactation was excluded from the study. Diagnosis was based on clinical symptoms, serum thyroxine, TRAb, thyroid ultrasound and orbital computed tomography. Ficoll-Paque density gradient centrifugation was used to isolate PBMCs from 8.5 to 10 ml of fresh peripheral blood. Total RNA was extracted with Trizol reagent and quality-checked on an Agilent 2100 Bioanalyzer.

The sequence derives from a woman younger than 30 with stable Graves' hyperthyroidism. Donor details come from another sample of the same person, matched by shared clones. The sample taken for sequencing was peripheral blood. This chain joins TRBV12-3 or TRBV12-4 to TRBJ1-2; a tentative D call is TRBD1 (5 bases match). The CDR3 protein is CASRGTAKDYGYTF. The DNA sequence is as follows: TGTGCCAGCAGGGGGACGGCAAAGGACTATGGCTACACCTTC.